Listed here are 10 T cell receptor beta chains from one sample, sequenced in a study of CD8 T cells in ankylosing spondylitis. Overall study findings and caveats: Apparently characteristic of ankylosing spondylitis blood was a TCR beta motif (roughly eight highly homologous variants).

These receptors are not linked to any known antigen. TCRdb re-called the 5' RACE reads with MiXCR, one entry per CDR3 protein. Seen here are some 220,000 distinct CDR3 sequences, about 6.7% observed once, and the top ten hold approximately 14%. Specimen: blood, either unsorted or a sorted T cell fraction (not recorded which). All receptors derive from a male donor with ankylosing spondylitis.

This clonotype was seen ten or more times. The rearrangement links TRBV6-5 to TRBJ2-1; D possibly corresponds to TRBD2 (5 bases). The V and J ends lost 0 bases and 5 bases respectively, with 5 bases between them. Germline V CDR1 and CDR2: MNHEY, SVGAGI. CDR3 length equals 13 residues. The CDR3 is CASSYSEDNEQFF. The CDR3, as DNA: TGTGCCAGCAGTTACTCGGAGGACAATGAGCAGTTCTTC.

The chain recombines TRBV9 with TRBJ2-2; no clear D. CDR3 length: 15 amino acids. The V gene's germline CDR1 is SGDLS and CDR2 YYNGEE. The V and J ends lost 1 base and 5 bases respectively, with 12 bases between them. The CDR3 reads CASSVHVDQTGELFF. DNA for the CDR3: TGTGCCAGCAGCGTACACGTAGACCAAACCGGGGAGCTGTTTTTT.

At least ten counts were recorded for this clonotype. The genes are TRBV7-8 and TRBJ2-3, with unresolved D. This CDR3 contains 14 residues. The germline gives CDR1 SGHVS, CDR2 FQNEAQ. Trimming removed 2 bases from V and 3 bases from J, with 9 bases in between. This chain's CDR3 is CASSLYLGTDTQYF. Written as DNA, the CDR3 is TGTGCCAGCAGCTTATATTTGGGAACAGATACGCAGTATTTT. Full variable domain (missing parts from reference TRBV7-8 and TRBJ2-3): GAGVSQSPRYKVAKRGQDVALRCDPISGHVSLFWYQQALGQGPEFLTYFQNEAQLDKSGLPSDRFFAERPEGSVSTLKIQRTQQEDSAVYLCASSLYLGTDTQYFGPGTRLTVL.

Many counts were recorded for this clonotype. V usage is TRBV14 and J usage is TRBJ2-7; D is unresolved. Germline V gene lookup returns CDR1 SGHDN and CDR2 FVKESK. CDR3 size: 15 residues. Trimming cost V 0 bases and J 2 bases, with 11 bases left between them. CDR3 loop: CASSQEVFGPYEQYF. Written as DNA, the CDR3 is TGTGCCAGCAGCCAAGAAGTTTTTGGCCCCTACGAGCAGTACTTC.

There are many counts of this clonotype. This rearrangement joins TRBV5-4 to TRBJ2-2; D remains unclear. The CDR3 is 12 amino acids. V was cut by 5 bases and J by 2 bases, with 4 bases left in between. CDR1 SGHNT and CDR2 YYREEE come from the germline V gene (reference sequence). The CDR3 DNA reads TGTGCCAGCAGGTACAACACCGGGGAGCTGTTTTTT. It is translated as CASRYNTGELFF. Full variable domain (outside the CDR3, taken from reference TRBV5-4 and TRBJ2-2): ETGVTQSPTHLIKTRGQQVTLRCSSQSGHNTVSWYQQALGQGPQFIFQYYREEENGRGNFPPRFSGLQFPNYSSELNVNALELDDSALYLCASRYNTGELFFGEGSRLTVL.

This clonotype was counted many times. The genes are TRBV10-3 and TRBJ1-1, with D possibly being TRBD1 (6 bases). Per germline, CDR1 ENHRY and CDR2 SYGVKD. The V gene lost 4 bases and the J gene lost 0 bases, with 15 bases spanning the gap. The CDR3 covers 16 residues. The CDR3 loop reads CAISGEQGRMNTEAFF. CDR3 bases: TGTGCCATCAGTGGGGAACAGGGAAGAATGAACACTGAAGCTTTCTTT.

This clonotype was seen repeatedly, ten times or more. This chain connects TRBV10-3 to TRBJ2-5, with 11 bases identical to TRBD2. J was trimmed by 1 base and V by 7 bases; bases with no gene match: 5. This CDR3 contains 15 residues. The germline CDR1 and CDR2 sequences are ENHRY and SYGVKD. In nucleotides, the CDR3 is TGTGCCATCAATAGCGGGAGGGCGGGCCAAGAGACCCAGTACTTC. Its protein is CAINSGRAGQETQYF.

This clonotype was seen many times. The chain employs TRBV25-1 and TRBJ1-2; D unresolved. Trimming stripped 3 bases from V and 8 bases from J, with 16 bases between. The germline CDR1 and CDR2 sequences are MGHDK and SYGVNS. This CDR3 is built from 14 residues. The CDR3 nucleotides read TGTGCCAGCAGTGAGTGCACCCAGAAATGGGGCTACACCTTC. Protein product: CASSECTQKWGYTF.

This clonotype was seen many times. V gene TRBV4-3 combines with J gene TRBJ1-6; tentatively, D is TRBD1 (6 bases). Germline V gene sequence: CDR1 LGHNA, CDR2 YSLEER. The CDR3 contains 16 residues. Trimming pared 1 base from V and 7 bases from J, leaving 14 bases between. CDR3 nucleotide sequence: TGCGCCAGCAGCCAAGTCCCGGGGGCATGGAATTCACCCCTCCACTTT. It yields the protein CASSQVPGAWNSPLHF.

This clonotype has a count of ten or more. This sequence joins TRBV6-1 and TRBJ2-1; D is ambiguous. The CDR3 extends over 17 amino acids. Germline CDR1 is MNHNS and CDR2 is SASEGT. V was shortened by 6 bases and J by 0 bases, with 18 bases between the two germline ends. As DNA, the CDR3 is TGTGCCAGCAGCGACTGGCCCCTAGAGAGCTCCTACAATGAGCAGTTCTTC. Protein sequence: CASSDWPLESSYNEQFF.